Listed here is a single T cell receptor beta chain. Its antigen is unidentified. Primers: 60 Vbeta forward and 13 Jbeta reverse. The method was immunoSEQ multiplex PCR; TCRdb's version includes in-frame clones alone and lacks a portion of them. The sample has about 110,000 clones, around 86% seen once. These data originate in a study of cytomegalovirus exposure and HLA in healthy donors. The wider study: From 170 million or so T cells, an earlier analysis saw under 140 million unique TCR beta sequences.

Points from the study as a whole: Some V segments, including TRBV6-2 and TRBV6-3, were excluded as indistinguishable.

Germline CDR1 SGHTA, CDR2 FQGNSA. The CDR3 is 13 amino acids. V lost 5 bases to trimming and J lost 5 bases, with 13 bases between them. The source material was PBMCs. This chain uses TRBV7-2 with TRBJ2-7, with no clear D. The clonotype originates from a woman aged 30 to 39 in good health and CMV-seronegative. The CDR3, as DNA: TGTGCCAGCAGCCCGCGGCCCCAGCACGAGCAGTACTTC. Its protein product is CASSPRPQHEQYF.